These 29 T cell receptor beta chains were all obtained from the same sample, sequenced in a study of CD8+ T cells in alopecia areata (dated by TCRdb to between 2017 and 2018). Interpreted using the paper, the time point label stands for: around 29 days on oral tofacitinib. What the treatment or condition label conveys for this sample: oral pan-JAK inhibitor, 5-10 mg twice daily. Library creation used the immunoSEQ multiplex PCR assay. RNA was extracted from all samples and reverse transcribed into cDNA as template for TCR sequencing. In its TCRdb copy, this immuneACCESS table keeps in-frame sequences only and misses some clones. Where compared with another copy, unresolved V genes explain less than half of these, and the others have no known cause. For this sample there are about 140,000 clones; roughly 80% appear just once. The ten largest account for around 25% of the sample. This sample comprised CD8+ T cells sorted from blood, obtained at week 4, from a patient treated with tofacitinib. The receptors come from a human donor with alopecia areata.

This sequence joins TRBV10-3 and TRBJ2-3, with D unclear. V lost 6 bases to trimming and J lost 0 bases, with 13 bases between them. The CDR3 length is 15 residues. Germline CDR1 is ENHRY and CDR2 is SYGVKD. CDR3 sequence: CAIRIDVTSTDTQYF. The CDR3 DNA follows: TGTGCCATCAGGATAGACGTTACTAGCACAGATACGCAGTATTTT.

This chain links TRBV19 with TRBJ2-3; D gene ambiguous. From germline, CDR1 is LNHDA and CDR2 SQIVND (reference sequence). The CDR3 length is 15 residues. V lost 7 bases, J lost 0 bases, and 14 bases lay in between. CDR3 nucleotides: TGTGCCAGTAACCCCCGAGTCTCTAGCACAGATACGCAGTATTTT. Protein sequence: CASNPRVSSTDTQYF.

As to this clone: This same CDR3 is encoded by further DNA sequences in the sample. This sequence joins TRBV9 and TRBJ2-3, with D perhaps matching TRBD1 or TRBD2 (5 bases each). Germline values: CDR1 SGDLS, CDR2 YYNGEE. The CDR3 runs 14 residues. V gave up 3 bases and J gave up 4 bases, with 12 bases separating them. CDR3 sequence: CASSDPVGPDTQYF. In DNA, the CDR3 is TGTGCCAGCAGCGACCCAGTGGGACCAGATACGCAGTATTTT.

J is TRBJ2-3 and V is TRBV4-2; no clear D. Germline lookup yields CDR1 LGHNA and CDR2 YNFKEQ. The CDR3 runs to 17 residues. The V end was cut by 0 bases, the J end by 2 bases, with 15 bases between. DNA of the CDR3: TGTGCCAGCAGCCAAGATGTCGCCCCATCGTCCACAGATACGCAGTATTTT. It specifies CASSQDVAPSSTDTQYF.

V gene TRBV4-2 combines with J gene TRBJ2-5; D call uncertain. This CDR3 spans 15 amino acids. The V end was cut by 0 bases, the J end by 2 bases, with 10 bases between. Per the germline V gene, CDR1 is LGHNA and CDR2 is YNFKEQ. The CDR3 reads CASSQDVGQQETQYF. The CDR3 DNA is TGTGCCAGCAGCCAAGACGTTGGGCAACAAGAGACCCAGTACTTC.

CDR3 sequence: CSVAQGGGNEQYF. The CDR3 DNA follows: TGCAGCGTCGCTCAGGGAGGGGGGAACGAGCAGTACTTC. The rearrangement links TRBV29-1 to TRBJ2-5; perhaps TRBD2 as D (7 bases). TRBJ2-7 matches the DNA end more closely, so the J call is doubtful. Germline V gene data show CDR1 as SQVTM and CDR2 as ANQGSEA. This CDR3 is built from 13 residues.

The chain uses TRBV4-1 and TRBJ2-7; D unclear. Germline V gene lookup returns CDR1 MGHRA and CDR2 YSYEKL. The CDR3 has 14 residues. V dropped 0 bases and J dropped 0 bases, with 6 bases sitting between them. DNA for the CDR3: TGCGCCAGCAGCCAAGACGGCAGCTCCTACGAGCAGTACTTC. Amino acids: CASSQDGSSYEQYF.

The gene calls are TRBV6-6 and TRBJ2-7; possible D gene TRBD2, 6 bases. Germline values: CDR1 MNHNY, CDR2 SVGAGI (reference sequence). The CDR3 runs 14 residues. V lost 7 bases and J 5 bases, leaving 18 bases between the germline ends. DNA for the CDR3: TGTGCCAGCACCGTCTACGGGGGTATCGACGAGCAGTACTTC. This gives the protein CASTVYGGIDEQYF.

The rearrangement uses TRBV6-1 and TRBJ1-6; maybe TRBD1 (5 bases). V lost 5 bases and J 7 bases, leaving 15 bases between the germline ends. The germline V gene has CDR1 MNHNS and CDR2 SASEGT. The CDR3 extends over 15 amino acids. The CDR3 DNA reads as TGTGCCAGCAGTCCAATCTCAGGGCCCAATTCACCCCTCCACTTT. Residues: CASSPISGPNSPLHF.

The chain combines TRBV18 with TRBJ2-1; D unclear. Trimming removed 4 bases at V and 0 bases at J, with 7 bases between. This CDR3 spans 14 amino acids. Germline assignment: CDR1 KGHSH and CDR2 LQKENI. CDR3 protein: CASSLGYSYNEQFF. The CDR3, as DNA: TGTGCCAGCTCACTAGGGTACTCCTACAATGAGCAGTTCTTC.

V and J are TRBV27 and TRBJ1-1; perhaps TRBD1 as D (6 bases). V was pared by 0 bases and J by 8 bases, with 10 bases between. The CDR3 consists of 13 residues. From germline, CDR1 is MNHEY and CDR2 SMNVEV (reference sequence). The CDR3 sequence is CASSLSRGAEAFF. In DNA, the CDR3 is TGTGCCAGCAGTTTATCACGGGGGGCCGAAGCTTTCTTT.

The chain uses TRBV5-1 and TRBJ2-7; weak D call: TRBD2 (5 bases). The CDR3 is 13 amino acids. V was trimmed by 1 base and J by 2 bases, leaving 7 bases between them. Germline-derived CDR1 and CDR2 are SGHRS and YFSETQ. The CDR3 region is CASSLNGAYEQYF. The CDR3 bases are TGCGCCAGCAGCTTGAACGGGGCCTACGAGCAGTACTTC.

This chain links TRBV11-3 with TRBJ2-3; 8 bases align to TRBD2. V lost 5 bases to trimming and J lost 6 bases; unmatched junction nucleotides: 10. The CDR3 totals 15 residues. From germline, CDR1 is SGHNT and CDR2 YENEEA. The CDR3: CASSLGISGEDTQYF. DNA of the CDR3: TGTGCCAGCAGCCTCGGGATTAGCGGGGAGGATACGCAGTATTTT.

The chain has TRBV2 and TRBJ1-2; D might be TRBD1 (6 bases). Trimming removed 7 bases from V and 13 bases from J, with 22 bases in between. The CDR3 has 13 amino acids. The germline V gene has CDR1 SNHLY and CDR2 FYNNEI. As DNA, the CDR3 is TGTGCCAGCAACTCGGGGGGGCTCCCACCGTTCACCTTC. Protein: CASNSGGLPPFTF.

This sequence joins TRBV27 and TRBJ2-7; 10 bases agree with TRBD1. V was pared by 0 bases and J by 3 bases, with 2 bases of the junction left unmatched. From germline, CDR1 is MNHEY and CDR2 SMNVEV (reference sequence). The CDR3 runs to 15 residues. The CDR3 reads CASSLSGTGVYEQYF. DNA of the CDR3: TGTGCCAGCAGTTTATCGGGGACAGGGGTCTACGAGCAGTACTTC.

The rearrangement links TRBV27 to TRBJ2-7, with D possibly TRBD1 on 6 matching bases. Germline CDR1 reads MNHEY; CDR2 reads SMNVEV (reference sequence). Trimming stripped 9 bases from V and 4 bases from J, with 16 bases between. This CDR3 region has 13 residues. CDR3 sequence: CARYIDRSYEQYF. The CDR3 DNA reads as TGTGCCAGGTACATAGACAGGTCATACGAGCAGTACTTC.

This chain joins TRBV29-1 and TRBJ1-2; the D is unclear. The CDR3 is 13 amino acids. Germline CDR1 reads SQVTM; CDR2 reads ANQGSEA. Trimming left V 2 bases short and J 4 bases short, with 11 bases between. CDR3 in amino acids: CSVERESGYGYTF. The CDR3 DNA reads as TGCAGCGTTGAACGTGAATCGGGCTATGGCTACACCTTC.

The J gene is TRBJ2-5, the V gene TRBV4-2; 9 nucleotides agree with TRBD2. The CDR3 length is 18 residues. J was trimmed by 2 bases and V by 0 bases; bases with no gene match: 10. CDR1 and CDR2 (germline): LGHNA, YNFKEQ. In DNA form, the CDR3 reads TGTGCCAGCAGCCAAGAAGGTGCGGGACTAGCCGCGCAAGAGACCCAGTACTTC. It codes for CASSQEGAGLAAQETQYF.

The rearrangement joins TRBV4-3 to TRBJ2-2, with no clear D. CDR3 length equals 14 residues. Deletions cut 1 base from V and 4 bases from J, with 7 bases between. Germline V CDR1 and CDR2: LGHNA, YSLEER. The CDR3, as DNA: TGCGCCAGCAGCCAAGCGTGGGGCACCGGGGAGCTGTTTTTT. This codes for CASSQAWGTGELFF.

This chain uses TRBV4-3 with TRBJ2-7, with a weak D call TRBD2 (6 bases). The CDR3 consists of 16 residues. The germline V gene encodes CDR1 LGHNA and CDR2 YSLEER. V was clipped by 0 bases and J by 7 bases, with 19 bases between them. CDR3 amino acids: CASSQDWAGGVREQYF. CDR3 DNA: TGCGCCAGCAGCCAAGATTGGGCAGGAGGGGTAAGGGAGCAGTACTTC.

V gene TRBV6-1 combines with J gene TRBJ2-3; D is perhaps TRBD1 (6 bases). V lost 2 bases and J lost 6, with 18 bases in between. Germline loops: CDR1 MNHNS, CDR2 SASEGT. This CDR3 is built from 16 residues. The CDR3 reads CASSETRRGPYDTQYF. CDR3 nucleotide sequence: TGTGCCAGCAGTGAAACGCGCAGGGGCCCCTACGATACGCAGTATTTT.

This clone turned up a few times. The rearrangement joins TRBV10-3 to TRBJ2-3, with D perhaps TRBD1 (6 bases). CDR3 length: 14 residues. Germline CDR1 and CDR2: ENHRY and SYGVKD. V shed 3 bases and J shed 4 bases, with 11 bases lying between them. The chain's CDR3 is CAISEVDSPDTQYF. The CDR3 coding sequence is TGTGCCATCAGTGAAGTGGACAGCCCAGATACGCAGTATTTT.

This chain connects TRBV2 to TRBJ1-1, with D perhaps matching TRBD1 (5 bases). Germline loops: CDR1 SNHLY, CDR2 FYNNEI. This CDR3 has 12 amino acids. V lost 9 bases and J lost 11, with 19 bases in between. CDR3 in amino acids: CARGGTHLEAFF. The CDR3 bases are TGTGCCAGGGGAGGGACTCACCTCGAGGCTTTCTTT. The full variable domain, in which reference TRBV2 and TRBJ1-1 provide the parts outside the CDR3, is EPEVTQTPSHQVTQMGQEVILRCVPISNHLYFYWYRQILGQKVEFLVSFYNNEISEKSEIFDDQFSVERPDGSNFTLKIRSTKLEDSAMYFCARGGTHLEAFFGQGTRLTVV.

The rearrangement joins TRBV5-4 to TRBJ2-7; TRBD2 is a possible D gene (6 bases). Germline CDR1 reads SGHNT; CDR2 reads YYREEE (reference sequence). The length of the CDR3 is 12 residues. The V gene lost 3 bases and the J gene lost 7 bases, with 11 bases spanning the gap. The CDR3 nucleotides are TGTGCCAGCAGCTGGGGTGCGGGAGAGCAGTACTTC. It translates to CASSWGAGEQYF. The complete variable domain, with remaining parts taken from reference TRBV5-4 and TRBJ2-7, reads ETGVTQSPTHLIKTRGQQVTLRCSSQSGHNTVSWYQQALGQGPQFIFQYYREEENGRGNFPPRFSGLQFPNYSSELNVNALELDDSALYLCASSWGAGEQYFGPGTRLTVT.

The CDR3: CASSWYGQGRETQYF. CDR3 in DNA: TGCGCCAGCAGCTGGTATGGACAGGGTAGAGAGACCCAGTACTTC. The genes are TRBV5-1 and TRBJ2-5; TRBD1 agrees at 8 bases. Germline V gene data show CDR1 as SGHRS and CDR2 as YFSETQ. V gave up 3 bases and J gave up 4 bases; unmatched junction bases: 8. The CDR3 has 15 residues.

The chain carries TRBV27 and TRBJ2-1, with D perhaps matching TRBD1 or TRBD2 (6 bases each). V lost 6 bases and J lost 7, with 22 bases in between. The CDR3 has 16 residues. Germline CDR1 MNHEY, CDR2 SMNVEV (reference sequence). CDR3 sequence reads: CASSIRGDEGGNEQFF. As DNA, the CDR3 is TGTGCCAGCAGCATTAGAGGCGACGAAGGGGGGAATGAGCAGTTCTTC.

V gene TRBV29-1 combines with J gene TRBJ2-3; 9 bases agree with TRBD1. With V trimmed by 7 bases and J by 5 bases, 7 bases remained unmatched. Germline V CDR1 and CDR2: SQVTM, ANQGSEA. The CDR3 runs to 13 residues. The DNA for the CDR3 is TGCAGCGCCGGGACAGGGATCGAAGATACGCAGTATTTT. Translation: CSAGTGIEDTQYF.

By sample fraction, this clone is medium-sized (0.01 to 0.1%). The chain employs TRBV7-2 and TRBJ1-6; D remains ambiguous. Trimming took off 3 bases at V and 0 bases at J, with 9 bases between the two ends. This CDR3 comprises 16 residues. Germline V CDR1 and CDR2: SGHTA, FQGNSA. CDR3 nucleotide sequence: TGTGCCAGCAGCTTCGACATGAGCTCCTATAATTCACCCCTCCACTTT. Translated: CASSFDMSSYNSPLHF.

The V call is TRBV28, the J call TRBJ1-2; possibly TRBD1 for D (5 bases). V lost 5 bases and J 5 bases, leaving 15 bases between the germline ends. The CDR3 runs to 14 residues. Germline CDR1 is MDHEN and CDR2 is SYDVKM. The CDR3 here is CASSPGRLLYGYTF. The CDR3 coding sequence is TGTGCCAGCAGTCCGGGACGTCTTCTGTATGGCTACACCTTC.